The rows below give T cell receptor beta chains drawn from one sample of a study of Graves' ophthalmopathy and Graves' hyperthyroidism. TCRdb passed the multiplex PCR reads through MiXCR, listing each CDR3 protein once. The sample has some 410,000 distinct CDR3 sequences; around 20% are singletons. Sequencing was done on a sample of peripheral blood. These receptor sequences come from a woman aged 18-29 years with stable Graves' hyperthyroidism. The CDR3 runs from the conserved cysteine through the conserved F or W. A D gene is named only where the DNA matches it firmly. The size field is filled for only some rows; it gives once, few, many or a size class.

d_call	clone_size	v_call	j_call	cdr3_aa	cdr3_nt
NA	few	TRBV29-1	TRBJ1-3	CSARGKNTIYF	TGCAGCGCCAGAGGGAAGAACACCATATATTTT
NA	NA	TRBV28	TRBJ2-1	CASSLLRGGRDNEQFF	TGTGCCAGCAGTTTATTGAGGGGGGGCCGAGACAATGAGCAGTTCTTC
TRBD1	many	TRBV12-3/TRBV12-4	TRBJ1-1	CASSETGVSTEAFF	TGTGCCAGCAGTGAAACAGGGGTGAGCACTGAAGCTTTCTTT
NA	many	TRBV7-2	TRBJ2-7	CASSLDYGFAYEQYF	TGTGCCAGCAGCTTAGACTATGGGTTCGCCTACGAGCAGTACTTC
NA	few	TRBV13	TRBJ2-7	CASSFSELSYEQYF	TGTGCCAGCAGCTTTAGCGAACTCTCCTACGAGCAGTACTTC
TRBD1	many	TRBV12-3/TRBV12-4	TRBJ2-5	CASSSADRGETQYF	TGTGCCAGCAGTTCCGCGGACAGGGGCGAGACCCAGTACTTC
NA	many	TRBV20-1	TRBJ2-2	CSAFGKTKTGELFF	TGCAGTGCTTTTGGAAAGACAAAGACCGGGGAGCTGTTTTTT
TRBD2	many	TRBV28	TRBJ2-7	CASSPPTSGSYEQYF	TGTGCCAGCAGCCCCCCAACTAGCGGGAGTTACGAGCAGTACTTC
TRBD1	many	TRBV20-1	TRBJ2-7	CSSPRSGQGYEQYF	TGCAGTAGCCCCCGGTCGGGACAGGGCTACGAGCAGTACTTC
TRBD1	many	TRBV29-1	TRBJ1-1	CSVSRDRNTEAFF	TGCAGCGTTTCGAGGGACAGGAACACTGAAGCTTTCTTT
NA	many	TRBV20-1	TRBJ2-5	CSARDGGTPQETQYF	TGCAGTGCTAGAGATGGGGGGACGCCCCAAGAGACCCAGTACTTC
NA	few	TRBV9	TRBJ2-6	CASSVASRSSGANVLTF	TGTGCCAGCAGCGTAGCCTCGAGAAGCTCTGGGGCCAACGTCCTGACTTTC
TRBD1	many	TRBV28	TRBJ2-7	CASSAPGTGGNEQYF	TGTGCCAGCAGTGCTCCCGGGACAGGCGGAAACGAGCAGTACTTC
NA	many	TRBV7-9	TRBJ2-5	CASSLAEGTQYF	TGTGCCAGCAGCTTAGCTGAGGGGACCCAGTACTTC
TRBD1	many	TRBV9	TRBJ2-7	CASSSAPGQGLHEQYF	TGTGCCAGCAGCTCCGCGCCGGGACAGGGGCTGCACGAGCAGTACTTC
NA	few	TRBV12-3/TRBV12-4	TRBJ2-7	CASSLAGPGNSPGDEQYF	TGTGCCAGCAGTTTGGCAGGCCCGGGGAACAGTCCCGGGGACGAGCAGTACTTC
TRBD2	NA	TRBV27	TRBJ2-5	CASRRQRGGPGATQYF	TGTGCCAGCAGACGGCAGCGGGGGGGTCCGGGTGCGACCCAGTACTTC
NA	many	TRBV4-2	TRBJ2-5	CASSHEPGLQETQYF	TGTGCCAGCAGCCACGAACCGGGACTTCAAGAGACCCAGTACTTC
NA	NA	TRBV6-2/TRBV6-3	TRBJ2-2	CASEPGYTGELFF	TGTGCCAGCGAACCAGGGTACACCGGGGAGCTGTTTTTT
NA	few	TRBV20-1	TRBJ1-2	CSARDQGHRVYGYTF	TGCAGTGCTAGAGATCAGGGACATCGGGTTTATGGCTACACCTTC
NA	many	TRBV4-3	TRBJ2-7	CASSQAGARWNEQYF	TGCGCCAGCAGCCAAGCTGGGGCGCGGTGGAACGAGCAGTACTTC
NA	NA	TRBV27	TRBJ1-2	CASSFLGGRNYGYTF	TGTGCCAGCAGTTTTCTGGGGGGACGGAACTATGGCTACACCTTC
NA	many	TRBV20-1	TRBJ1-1	CSARALRGTEAFF	TGCAGTGCTAGGGCCCTTAGGGGCACTGAAGCTTTCTTT
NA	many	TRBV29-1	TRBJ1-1	CSVVRLMNTEAFF	TGCAGCGTTGTGCGACTCATGAACACTGAAGCTTTCTTT
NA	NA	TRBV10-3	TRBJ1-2	CAISESLAINYGYTF	TGTGCCATCAGTGAGTCTCTGGCTATCAACTATGGCTACACCTTC
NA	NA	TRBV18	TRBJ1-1	CASSPSGEYTEAFF	TGTGCCAGCTCACCCTCCGGAGAGTACACTGAAGCTTTCTTT
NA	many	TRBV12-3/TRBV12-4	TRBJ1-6	CASRGGQGYNSPLHF	TGTGCCAGCAGGGGGGGGCAGGGCTATAATTCACCCCTCCACTTT
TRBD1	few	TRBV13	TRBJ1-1	CASSLVIGQGVTEAFF	TGTGCCAGCAGCTTAGTTATTGGACAGGGAGTAACTGAAGCTTTCTTT
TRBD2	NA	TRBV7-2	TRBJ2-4	CASSYTSVPKNIQYF	TGTGCCAGCAGCTATACTAGCGTGCCCAAAAACATTCAGTACTTC
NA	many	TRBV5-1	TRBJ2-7	CASSLLGEGEQYF	TGCGCCAGCAGCTTACTAGGGGAAGGAGAGCAGTACTTC
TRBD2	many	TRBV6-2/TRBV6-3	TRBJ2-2	CASSFSTSGRPGELFF	TGTGCCAGCAGTTTCTCGACTAGCGGGAGACCCGGGGAGCTGTTTTTT
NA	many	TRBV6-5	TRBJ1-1	CASSYNEGGTEAFF	TGTGCCAGCAGTTATAATGAGGGTGGAACTGAAGCTTTCTTT
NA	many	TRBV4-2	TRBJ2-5	CASSQGLATETQYF	TGTGCCAGCAGCCAAGGGCTTGCCACAGAGACCCAGTACTTC
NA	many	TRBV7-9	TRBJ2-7	CASSFEGDYEQYF	TGTGCCAGCAGCTTTGAGGGTGACTACGAGCAGTACTTC
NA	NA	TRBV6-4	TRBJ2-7	CASRDSGTTSYEQYF	TGTGCCAGCAGAGACTCCGGGACAACCTCCTACGAGCAGTACTTC
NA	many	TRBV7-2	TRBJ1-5	CASSSQRYSNQPQHF	TGTGCCAGCAGCTCACAGAGATATAGCAATCAGCCCCAGCATTTT
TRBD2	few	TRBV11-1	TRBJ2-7	CASSSWGLADSYEQYF	TGTGCCAGCAGCTCATGGGGACTAGCGGACTCCTACGAGCAGTACTTC
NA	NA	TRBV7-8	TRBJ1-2	CASTLGPGHGYTF	TGTGCCAGCACCTTAGGTCCGGGACATGGCTACACCTTC
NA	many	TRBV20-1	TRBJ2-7	CSARTHYEQYF	TGCAGTGCTAGAACACACTACGAGCAGTACTTC
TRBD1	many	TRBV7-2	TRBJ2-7	CASSSQGQAGEQYF	TGTGCCAGCAGCTCACAGGGACAGGCGGGGGAGCAGTACTTC
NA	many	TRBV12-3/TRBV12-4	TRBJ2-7	CASSFGGGGSYEQYF	TGTGCCAGCAGTTTCGGTGGTGGGGGGTCCTACGAGCAGTACTTC